The subject of this entry is one TCR beta chain. As originally analysed: Estimation of nucleated cell counts relied on the amplification of reference gene primers. The protocol was immunoSEQ multiplex PCR, while the TCRdb copy is restricted to in-frame clones and leaves out a portion. V, J and clone size reflect that table, while D and trimming were determined from the DNA. The sample consists of under 200,000 clones, around 87% of them appearing once. The CDR3 length is 13 residues. Trimming cost V 0 bases and J 9 bases, with 10 bases left between them. Germline CDR1 and CDR2: SGHRS and YFSETQ. The data are from a study of blood T cell repertoires in COVID-19. In the study overall: Samples representing acute and convalescent COVID-19 were sourced from the United States, Italy and Spain. Sources were T cells, B-cell-depleted T cells, or PBMCs; the material itself was cDNA or gDNA.

The sequencing sample was made of peripheral blood. The J gene is TRBJ1-5, the V gene TRBV5-1; D gene ambiguous. The clonotype was recovered from a woman of 80 years or more in a cohort sampled during active or convalescent COVID-19. In nucleotides, the CDR3 is TGCGCCAGCAGCTTGGACATATCGTGGCCCCAGCATTTT. Encoded protein: CASSLDISWPQHF.